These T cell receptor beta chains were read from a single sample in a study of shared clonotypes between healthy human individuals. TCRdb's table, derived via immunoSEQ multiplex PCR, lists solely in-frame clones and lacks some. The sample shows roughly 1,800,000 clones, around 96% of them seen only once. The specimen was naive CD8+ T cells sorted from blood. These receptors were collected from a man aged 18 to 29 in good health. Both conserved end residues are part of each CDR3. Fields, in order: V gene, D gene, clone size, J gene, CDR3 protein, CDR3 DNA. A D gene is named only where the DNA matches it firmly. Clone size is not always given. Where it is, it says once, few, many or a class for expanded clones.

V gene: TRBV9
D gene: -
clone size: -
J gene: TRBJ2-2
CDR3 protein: CASSPGTGELFF
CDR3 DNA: TGTGCCAGCAGTCCCGGCACCGGGGAGCTGTTTTTT

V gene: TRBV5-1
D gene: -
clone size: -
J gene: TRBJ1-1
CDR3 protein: CASSLEVDTNTEAFF
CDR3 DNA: TGCGCCAGCAGCTTGGAGGTGGACACGAACACTGAAGCTTTCTTT

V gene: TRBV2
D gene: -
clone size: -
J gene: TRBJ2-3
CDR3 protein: CANGGTDRTDTQYF
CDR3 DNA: TGTGCCAACGGAGGGACAGACCGCACAGATACGCAGTATTTT

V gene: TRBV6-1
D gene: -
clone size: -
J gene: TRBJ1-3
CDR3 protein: CASSESSSGNTIYF
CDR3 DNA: TGTGCCAGCAGTGAGTCGAGCTCTGGAAACACCATATATTTT

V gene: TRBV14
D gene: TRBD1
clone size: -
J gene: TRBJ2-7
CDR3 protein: CASSQDPGTVTYEQYF
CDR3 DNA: TGTGCCAGCAGCCAAGATCCCGGGACAGTCACCTACGAGCAGTACTTC

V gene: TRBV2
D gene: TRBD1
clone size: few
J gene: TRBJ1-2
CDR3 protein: CASTTGQGNGGYTF
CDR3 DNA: TGTGCCAGCACCACGGGACAGGGGAACGGTGGCTACACCTTC

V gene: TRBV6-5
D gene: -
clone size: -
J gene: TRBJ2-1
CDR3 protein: CASSYSVGEWWNEQFF
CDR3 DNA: TGTGCCAGCAGTTACTCGGTGGGAGAGTGGTGGAATGAGCAGTTCTTC

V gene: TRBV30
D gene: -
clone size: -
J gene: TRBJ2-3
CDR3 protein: CAWTSFTGTDTQYF
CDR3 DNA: TGTGCCTGGACTTCATTCACAGGCACAGATACGCAGTATTTT

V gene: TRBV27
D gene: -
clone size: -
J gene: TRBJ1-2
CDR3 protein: CASSGSRWGGPEGYTF
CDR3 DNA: TGTGCCAGCAGTGGTAGTAGGTGGGGGGGACCCGAGGGCTACACCTTC

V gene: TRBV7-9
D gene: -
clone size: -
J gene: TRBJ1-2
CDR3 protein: CASSLAQRGTNYGYTF
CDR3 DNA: TGTGCCAGCAGCTTAGCGCAGAGGGGAACTAACTATGGCTACACCTTC

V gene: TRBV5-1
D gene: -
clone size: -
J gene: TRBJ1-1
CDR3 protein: CASRSESEAFF
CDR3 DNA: TGCGCCAGCAGGTCTGAATCAGAAGCTTTCTTT

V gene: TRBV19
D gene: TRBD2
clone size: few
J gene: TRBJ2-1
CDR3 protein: CASTGGPYNEQFF
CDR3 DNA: TGTGCCAGTACGGGGGGGCCCTACAATGAGCAGTTCTTC

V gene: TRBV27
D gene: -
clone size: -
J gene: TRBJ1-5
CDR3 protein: CASSLMGATQPQHF
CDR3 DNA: TGTGCCAGCAGTTTAATGGGGGCGACTCAGCCCCAGCATTTT

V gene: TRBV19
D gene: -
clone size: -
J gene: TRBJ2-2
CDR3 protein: CASSMGQNTGELFF
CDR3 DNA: TGTGCCAGTAGTATGGGACAGAACACCGGGGAGCTGTTTTTT

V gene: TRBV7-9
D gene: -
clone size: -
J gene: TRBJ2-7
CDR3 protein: CASSTLAPQEQYF
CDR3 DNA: TGTGCCAGCAGCACACTAGCCCCCCAGGAGCAGTACTTC

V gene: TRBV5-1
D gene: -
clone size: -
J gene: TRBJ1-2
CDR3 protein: CASSLEAGNYYGYTF
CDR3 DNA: TGCGCCAGCAGCTTGGAGGCAGGGAACTACTATGGCTACACCTTC